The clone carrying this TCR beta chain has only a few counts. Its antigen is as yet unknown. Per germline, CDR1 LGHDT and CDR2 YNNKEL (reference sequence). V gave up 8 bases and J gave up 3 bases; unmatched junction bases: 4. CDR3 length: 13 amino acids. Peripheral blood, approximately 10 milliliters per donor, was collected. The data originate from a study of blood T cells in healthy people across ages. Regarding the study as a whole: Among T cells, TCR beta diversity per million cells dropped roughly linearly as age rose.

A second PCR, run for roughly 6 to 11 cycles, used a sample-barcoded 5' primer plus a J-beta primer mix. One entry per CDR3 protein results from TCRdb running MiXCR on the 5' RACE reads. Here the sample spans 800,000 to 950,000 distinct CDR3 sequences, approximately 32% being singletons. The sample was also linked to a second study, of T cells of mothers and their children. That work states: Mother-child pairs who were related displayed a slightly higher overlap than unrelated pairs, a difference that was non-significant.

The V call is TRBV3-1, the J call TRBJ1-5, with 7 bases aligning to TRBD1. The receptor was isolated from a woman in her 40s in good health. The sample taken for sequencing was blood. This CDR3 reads CASGGTDNQPQHF. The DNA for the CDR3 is TGTGCCAGCGGAGGGACAGACAATCAGCCCCAGCATTTT.